This T cell receptor beta chain came from a study of PD-L1 blockade in urothelial cancer. The overall study: Previous chemotherapy exposure amounted to 0 to 3 regimens for patients. Blood underwent analysis 3 weeks (second dose) and 6 weeks after treatment began.

Germline CDR1 is LNHDA and CDR2 is SQIVND (reference sequence). The CDR3 consists of 18 residues. V lost 5 bases to trimming and J lost 4 bases; unmatched junction nucleotides: 13. Time point meaning: peripheral blood 6 weeks after treatment start. Profiled with immunoSEQ multiplex PCR; TCRdb holds only in-frame clones, not every one. The table shows some 50,000 clones, with about 85% occurring only once. This receptor was identified in a man aged 50 to 60 with urothelial cancer. This sequence joins TRBV19 and TRBJ2-5, with 13 bases lining up with TRBD2. This specimen was PBMCs, taken around atezolizumab (anti-PD-L1) treatment. The CDR3 here is CASSPWTSGGPGGETQYF. The CDR3 coding sequence is TGTGCCAGTAGTCCCTGGACTAGCGGGGGCCCCGGTGGAGAGACCCAGTACTTC.